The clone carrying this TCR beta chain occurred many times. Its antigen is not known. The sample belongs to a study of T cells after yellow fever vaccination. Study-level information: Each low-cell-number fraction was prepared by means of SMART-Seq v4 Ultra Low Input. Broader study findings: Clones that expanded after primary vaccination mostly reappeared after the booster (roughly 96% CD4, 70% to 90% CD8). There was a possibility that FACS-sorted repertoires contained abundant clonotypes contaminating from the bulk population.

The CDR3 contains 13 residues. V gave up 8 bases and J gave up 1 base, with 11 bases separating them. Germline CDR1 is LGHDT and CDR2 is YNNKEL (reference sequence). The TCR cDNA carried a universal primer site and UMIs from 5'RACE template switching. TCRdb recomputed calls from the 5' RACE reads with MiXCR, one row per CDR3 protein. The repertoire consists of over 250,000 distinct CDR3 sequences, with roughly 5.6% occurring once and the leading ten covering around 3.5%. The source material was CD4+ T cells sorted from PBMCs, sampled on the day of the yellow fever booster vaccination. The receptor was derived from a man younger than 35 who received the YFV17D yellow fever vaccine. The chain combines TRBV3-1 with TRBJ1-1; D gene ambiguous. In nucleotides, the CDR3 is TGTGCCAGCGGGCCGTGGGGGAACACTGAAGCTTTCTTT. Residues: CASGPWGNTEAFF.